The T cell receptor beta chain under discussion was sequenced for a study of metastatic and nonmetastatic thyroid tumors. Turning to the study itself: Malignant thyroid and benign thyroid patients provided blood and tumor or nodule tissue whose repertoires were compared.

From germline, CDR1 is MNHNY and CDR2 SVGAGI (reference sequence). CDR3 length: 17 amino acids. V lost 0 bases and J lost 0, with 11 bases in between. This clone appeared many times. Its antigen is as yet unknown. Study-wide results and limits: Significantly higher TCR beta diversity was reportedly seen in malignant thyroid tumors than benign nodules, in blood and tumor.

Ahead of thyroid surgery, no patient had received treatment of any kind. With MiXCR, TCRdb called clones anew from the PCR reads. Among about 92,000 clones, 14% to 15% were seen once, and the ten largest hold roughly 3.6%. The sequence was obtained from a female donor with papillary thyroid cancer or a benign thyroid nodule (not recorded which). Some clones in this sample may be carry-over from other donors' samples. The chain has TRBV6-6 and TRBJ1-4, with no clear D. Material: blood. The CDR3 loop reads CASSYSRAAATNEKLFF. CDR3 sequence (DNA): TGTGCCAGCAGTTACTCTAGGGCAGCTGCAACTAATGAAAAACTGTTTTTT.